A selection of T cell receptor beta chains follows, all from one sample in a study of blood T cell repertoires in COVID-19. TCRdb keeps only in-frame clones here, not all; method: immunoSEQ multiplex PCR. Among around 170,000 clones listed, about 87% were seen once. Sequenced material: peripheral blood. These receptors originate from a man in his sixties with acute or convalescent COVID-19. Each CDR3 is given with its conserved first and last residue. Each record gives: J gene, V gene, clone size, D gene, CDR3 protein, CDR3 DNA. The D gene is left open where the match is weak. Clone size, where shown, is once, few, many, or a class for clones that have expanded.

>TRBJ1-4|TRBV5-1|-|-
CASSLGLAGEANEKLFF
TGCGCCAGCAGCTTGGGCCTTGCAGGGGAAGCTAATGAAAAACTGTTTTTT
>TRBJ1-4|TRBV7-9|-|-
CASSPGTYEKLFF
TGTGCCAGCAGCCCGGGGACATACGAAAAACTGTTTTTT
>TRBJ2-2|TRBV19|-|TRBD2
CASSTGSGGRTGELFF
TGTGCCAGTAGTACCGGGAGCGGGGGGCGCACCGGGGAGCTGTTTTTT
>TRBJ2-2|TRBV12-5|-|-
CASGLVTGQSIGELFF
TGTGCTAGTGGTTTGGTAACAGGACAATCAATCGGGGAGCTGTTTTTT
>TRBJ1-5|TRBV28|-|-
CASSGDSNQPQHF
TGTGCCAGCTCAGGGGATAGCAATCAGCCCCAGCATTTT
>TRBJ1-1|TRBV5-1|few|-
CASSLKWQGSEAFF
TGCGCCAGCAGCTTGAAGTGGCAGGGCTCTGAAGCTTTCTTT
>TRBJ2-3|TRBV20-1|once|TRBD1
CGGQGTDTQYF
TGCGGGGGACAGGGAACAGATACGCAGTATTTT
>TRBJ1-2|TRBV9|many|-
CASSAEGYGYTF
TGTGCCAGCAGCGCAGAGGGCTATGGCTACACCTTC
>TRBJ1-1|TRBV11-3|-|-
CASSLVFGQGRAKAFF
TGTGCCAGCAGCTTAGTATTCGGGCAGGGAAGGGCTAAAGCTTTCTTT
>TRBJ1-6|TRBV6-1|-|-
CASSEVTPGSPLHF
TGTGCCAGCAGTGAAGTCACCCCGGGGTCACCCCTCCACTTT
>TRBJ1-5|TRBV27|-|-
CASSSGTYSNQPQHF
TGTGCCAGCAGTTCTGGGACTTATAGCAATCAGCCCCAGCATTTT
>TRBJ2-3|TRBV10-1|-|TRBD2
CASSGTSGGLQYF
TGCGCCAGCAGTGGGACTAGCGGGGGGCTGCAGTATTTT
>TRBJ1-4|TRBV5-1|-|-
CASSSEGRGANEKLFF
TGCGCCAGCAGCTCGGAGGGACGGGGGGCTAATGAAAAACTGTTTTTT
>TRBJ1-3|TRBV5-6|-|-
CASSWATGSGNTIYF
TGTGCCAGCAGCTGGGCAACAGGGTCCGGAAACACCATATATTTT
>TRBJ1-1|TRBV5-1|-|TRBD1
CASSLRVGQGNTEAFF
TGCGCCAGCAGCTTGAGGGTCGGACAGGGAAACACTGAAGCTTTCTTT
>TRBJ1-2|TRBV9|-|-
CASSLTPQGGYTF
TGTGCCAGCAGCCTAACGCCTCAGGGTGGCTACACCTTC
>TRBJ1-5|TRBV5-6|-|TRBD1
CASSRMTGSNQPQHF
TGTGCCAGCAGCCGGATGACAGGGAGTAATCAGCCCCAGCATTTT
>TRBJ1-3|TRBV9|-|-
CASCTTDTFSGNTIYF
TGTGCCAGCTGCACCACCGACACCTTCTCTGGAAACACCATATATTTT
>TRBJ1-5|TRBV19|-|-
CASSIVSGANQPQHF
TGTGCCAGTAGTATAGTTTCAGGGGCCAACCAGCCCCAGCATTTT
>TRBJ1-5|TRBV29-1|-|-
CSPGRLINKPQHF
TGCAGCCCAGGTCGGCTAATCAACAAGCCCCAGCATTTT
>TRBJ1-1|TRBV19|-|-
CASSGGGEDTEAFF
TGTGCCAGTAGCGGAGGAGGGGAGGACACTGAAGCTTTCTTT
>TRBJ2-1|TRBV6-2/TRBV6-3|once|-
CASSYGRNEQFF
TGTGCCAGCAGTTATGGGCGAAATGAGCAGTTCTTC
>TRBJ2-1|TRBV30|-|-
CAWSEHYNEQFF
TGTGCCTGGAGTGAACACTACAATGAGCAGTTCTTC
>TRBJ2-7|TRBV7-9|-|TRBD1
CASSLVQGARDEQYF
TGTGCCAGCAGCTTAGTACAGGGGGCGCGGGACGAGCAGTACTTC
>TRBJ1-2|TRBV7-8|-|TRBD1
CASSFGGQGGRLSYGYTF
TGTGCCAGCAGCTTTGGAGGACAGGGGGGAAGGCTGTCCTATGGCTACACCTTC
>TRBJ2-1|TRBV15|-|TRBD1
CATSRVSGTGVNEQFF
TGTGCCACCAGCAGAGTATCCGGGACAGGGGTAAATGAGCAGTTCTTC
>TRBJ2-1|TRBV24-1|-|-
CATSDPLTGPEQFF
TGTGCCACCAGTGATCCCCTGACAGGTCCTGAGCAGTTCTTC
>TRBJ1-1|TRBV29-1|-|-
CSVERPTGTFF
TGCAGCGTTGAAAGGCCTACGGGAACTTTCTTT
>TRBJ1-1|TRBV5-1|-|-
CASSSKGRDFKKGTEAFF
TGCGCCAGCAGCTCCAAAGGCCGGGACTTTAAAAAGGGGACTGAAGCTTTCTTT
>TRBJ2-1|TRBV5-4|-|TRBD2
CASSLGTSGGRGNEQFF
TGTGCCAGCAGCTTGGGTACTAGCGGGGGACGAGGCAATGAGCAGTTCTTC
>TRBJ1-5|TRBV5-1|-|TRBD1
CASSPQGAEQPQHF
TGCGCCAGCAGTCCACAGGGGGCGGAACAGCCCCAGCATTTT
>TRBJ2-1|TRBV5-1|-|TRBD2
CASRQTGTSGSSSYNEQFF
TGCGCCAGCAGACAAACCGGGACTAGCGGGAGTAGCTCCTACAATGAGCAGTTCTTC
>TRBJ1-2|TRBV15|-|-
CATSRDRSPSYGYTF
TGTGCCACCAGCAGAGATCGGAGCCCGAGCTATGGCTACACCTTC
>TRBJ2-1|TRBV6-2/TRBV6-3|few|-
CASSRARGSVPRTEQFF
TGTGCCAGCAGCAGAGCTCGGGGATCGGTCCCAAGGACGGAGCAGTTCTTC
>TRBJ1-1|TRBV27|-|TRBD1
CASSSGQGAAFF
TGTGCCAGCAGTAGCGGACAGGGTGCAGCTTTCTTT
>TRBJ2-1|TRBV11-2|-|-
CASSLDRGQGGYNEQFF
TGTGCCAGCAGCTTAGATAGAGGACAGGGAGGGTACAATGAGCAGTTCTTC
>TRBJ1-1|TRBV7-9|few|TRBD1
CASSKTTGGTEAFF
TGTGCCAGCAGTAAAACGACAGGGGGCACTGAAGCTTTCTTT
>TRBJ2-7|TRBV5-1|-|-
CASSLGQATYEQYF
TGCGCCAGCAGCTTGGGACAGGCAACCTACGAGCAGTACTTC
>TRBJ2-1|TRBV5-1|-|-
CASSLAASGNEQFF
TGCGCCAGCAGCTTGGCGGCTAGTGGGAATGAGCAGTTCTTC
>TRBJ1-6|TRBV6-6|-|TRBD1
CASSKTGAQDSPLHF
TGTGCCAGCAGTAAGACAGGGGCGCAAGATTCACCCCTCCACTTT
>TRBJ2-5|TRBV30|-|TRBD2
CAWRALAGVETQYF
TGTGCCTGGAGAGCGCTAGCGGGGGTGGAGACCCAGTACTTC
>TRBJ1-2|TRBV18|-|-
CASSSTPGSGYTF
TGTGCCAGCTCATCGACCCCGGGTAGTGGCTACACCTTC
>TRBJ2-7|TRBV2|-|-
CASSPEGEGEQYF
TGTGCCAGCAGTCCAGAGGGGGAGGGGGAGCAGTACTTC
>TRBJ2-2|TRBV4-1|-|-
CASSQDPHRTNTGELFF
TGCGCCAGCAGCCAAGACCCCCACAGGACGAACACCGGGGAGCTGTTTTTT
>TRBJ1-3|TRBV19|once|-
CASSIWSSGNTIYF
TGTGCCAGTAGTATCTGGAGCTCTGGAAACACCATATATTTT
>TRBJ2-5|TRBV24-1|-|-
CATSEGAEETQYF
TGTGCCACCAGTGAAGGGGCCGAAGAGACCCAGTACTTC
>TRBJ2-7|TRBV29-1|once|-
CSVVDGGSYEQYF
TGCAGCGTGGTTGACGGGGGCTCCTACGAGCAGTACTTC
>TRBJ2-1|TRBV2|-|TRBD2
CASSEGASGGASNEQFF
TGTGCCAGCAGTGAAGGGGCTAGCGGGGGGGCCTCCAATGAGCAGTTCTTC
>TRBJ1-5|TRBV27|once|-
CASSPNRVNQPQHF
TGTGCCAGCAGTCCCAACCGAGTCAATCAGCCCCAGCATTTT
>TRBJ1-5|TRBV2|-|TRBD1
CASSGTGNQPQHF
TGTGCCAGCAGTGGGACAGGGAATCAGCCCCAGCATTTT
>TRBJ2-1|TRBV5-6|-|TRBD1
CASSRQGGDPNEQFF
TGTGCCAGCAGCCGACAGGGGGGGGATCCCAATGAGCAGTTCTTC
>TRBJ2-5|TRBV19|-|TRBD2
CASSPRTSSGETQYF
TGTGCCAGTAGTCCGCGGACTAGCAGTGGGGAGACCCAGTACTTC
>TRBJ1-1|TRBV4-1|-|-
CASSQGVEAFF
TGCGCCAGCAGCCAAGGAGTAGAAGCTTTCTTT
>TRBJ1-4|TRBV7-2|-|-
CASSLRALRGRGEKLFF
TGTGCCAGCAGCTTAAGGGCCCTCAGGGGACGAGGTGAAAAACTGTTTTTT
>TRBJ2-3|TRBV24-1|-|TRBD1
CATSDLTAGGADTQYF
TGTGCCACCAGTGATTTGACGGCAGGGGGCGCGGATACGCAGTATTTT